This T cell receptor beta chain emerged from a study of T cell responses to AZD1222 COVID-19 vaccine. Points from the study as a whole: Nearly half of the spike-specific TCRs reportedly recognize variant regions that carry no mutations.

Clones were sequenced by immunoSEQ multiplex PCR, and TCRdb holds only the in-frame ones, with some missing. This table has approximately 130,000 clones, more than 90% appearing once. Germline V gene lookup returns CDR1 MNHEY and CDR2 SMNVEV (reference sequence). CDR3 length: 11 residues. With regard to this clone: What it binds is unknown. One end of the junction varies from germline; a read error may be responsible.

The receptor was derived from an adult who received the AZD1222 COVID-19 vaccine. The input for sequencing was peripheral blood, taken 28 days after the second AZD1222 dose. The rearrangement joins TRBV27 to TRBJ2-7; D ambiguous. The CDR3, as DNA: TGTGCCAGCAGTTCGGGCTACCAGCAGTACTTC. It encodes CASSSGYQQYF.